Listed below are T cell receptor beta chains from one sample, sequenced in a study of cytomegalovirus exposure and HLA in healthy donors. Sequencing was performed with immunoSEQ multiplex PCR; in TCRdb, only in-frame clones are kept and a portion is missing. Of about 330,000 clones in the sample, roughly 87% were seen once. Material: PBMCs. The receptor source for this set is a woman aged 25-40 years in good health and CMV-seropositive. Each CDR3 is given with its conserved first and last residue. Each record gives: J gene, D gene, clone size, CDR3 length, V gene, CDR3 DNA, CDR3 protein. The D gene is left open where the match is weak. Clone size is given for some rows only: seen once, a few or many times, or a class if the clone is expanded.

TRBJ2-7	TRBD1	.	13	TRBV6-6	TGTGCCAGCAGTTTGGACAGGATCTACGAGCAGTACTTC	CASSLDRIYEQYF
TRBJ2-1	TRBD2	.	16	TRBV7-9	TGTGCCAGCAGCTTAGCGAGCGGGGGGGTATACAATGAGCAGTTCTTC	CASSLASGGVYNEQFF
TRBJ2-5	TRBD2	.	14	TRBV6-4	TGTGCCAGCAGTGAACTAGCGGGAGCCGAGACCCAGTACTTC	CASSELAGAETQYF
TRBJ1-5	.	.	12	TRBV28	TGTGCCAGTGTAGCACCCTATCAGCCCCAGCATTTT	CASVAPYQPQHF
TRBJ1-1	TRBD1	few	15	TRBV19	TGTGCCAGTAGTTTCCCGGGACAGGGGGACACTGAAGCTTTCTTT	CASSFPGQGDTEAFF
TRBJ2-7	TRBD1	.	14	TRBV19	TGTGCCAGTAGCCAACAGGGGAAAACCTACGAGCAGTACTTC	CASSQQGKTYEQYF
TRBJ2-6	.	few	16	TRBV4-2	TGTGCCAGCAGCCCCACGACAGGCTCTGGGGCCAACGTCCTGACTTTC	CASSPTTGSGANVLTF
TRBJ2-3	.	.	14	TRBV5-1	TGCGCCAGCAGGGGGGGGCCGAGCACAGATACGCAGTATTTT	CASRGGPSTDTQYF
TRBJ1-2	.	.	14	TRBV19	TGTGCCAGTAGTATAAGTAGATGGAACTATGGCTACACCTTC	CASSISRWNYGYTF
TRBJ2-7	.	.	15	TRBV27	TGTGCCAGCAGTTTTAGGGGCGAGACTACCTACGAGCAGTACTTC	CASSFRGETTYEQYF
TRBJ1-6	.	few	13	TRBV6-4	TGTGCCAGCAGTGAGTCCTATAATTCACCCCTCCACTTT	CASSESYNSPLHF
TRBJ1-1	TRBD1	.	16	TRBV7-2	TGTGCCAGCAGCTTAGATACGCAGGGGGGCAGGATTGAAGCTTTCTTT	CASSLDTQGGRIEAFF
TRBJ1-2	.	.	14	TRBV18	TGTGCCAGCTCACCACCTTCAGGGCCCTATGGCTACACCTTC	CASSPPSGPYGYTF
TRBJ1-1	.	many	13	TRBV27	TGTGCCAGCAGTTCCTTTGGAAGCACTGAAGCTTTCTTT	CASSSFGSTEAFF
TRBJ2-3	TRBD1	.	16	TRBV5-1	TGCGCCAGCAGCTTGGCCCGGACAGGTAGCACAGATACGCAGTATTTT	CASSLARTGSTDTQYF
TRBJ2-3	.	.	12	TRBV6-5	TGTGCCAGCAGGGAATCAGCGGATACGCAGTATTTT	CASRESADTQYF
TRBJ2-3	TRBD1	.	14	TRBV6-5	TGTGCCAGCAGTTACGGTACCGGGACAGGGGTGCAGTATTTT	CASSYGTGTGVQYF
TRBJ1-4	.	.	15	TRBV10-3	TGTGCCATCAGTGAACGCGAGGGGGCTAATGAAAAACTGTTTTTT	CAISEREGANEKLFF
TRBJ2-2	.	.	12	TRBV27	TGTGCCAGCAGTTCGAACACCGGGGAGCTGTTTTTT	CASSSNTGELFF
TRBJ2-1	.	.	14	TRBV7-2	TGTGCCAGCAGCTCCTGGCGGTCCTACAATGAGCAGTTCTTC	CASSSWRSYNEQFF
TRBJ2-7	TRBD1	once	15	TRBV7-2	TGTGCCAGCAGCCTCGACAGGGGGCGCCTCTACGAGCAGTACTTC	CASSLDRGRLYEQYF
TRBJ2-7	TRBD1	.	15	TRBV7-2	TGTGCCAGCAGCTTAAGGGACAGGGGGCCGGGCGAGCAGTACTTC	CASSLRDRGPGEQYF
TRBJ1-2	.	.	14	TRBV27	TGTGCCAGCAGTTTCGGGACCGCGAACTATGGCTACACCTTC	CASSFGTANYGYTF
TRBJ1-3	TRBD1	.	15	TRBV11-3	TGTGCCAGCAGCCCAGGACAGGGTCCTGGAAACACCATATATTTT	CASSPGQGPGNTIYF
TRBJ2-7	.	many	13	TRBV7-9	TGTGCCAGCAGCGCCGGGATTTCCTACGAGCAGTACTTC	CASSAGISYEQYF
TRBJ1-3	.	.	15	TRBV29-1	TGCAGCGTTGGGGGAGGGTTGGGCTCTGGAAACACCATATATTTT	CSVGGGLGSGNTIYF
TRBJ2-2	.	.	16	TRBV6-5	TGTGCCAGCAGTTACTCGGGGCGGATTTTAACCGGGGAGCTGTTTTTT	CASSYSGRILTGELFF